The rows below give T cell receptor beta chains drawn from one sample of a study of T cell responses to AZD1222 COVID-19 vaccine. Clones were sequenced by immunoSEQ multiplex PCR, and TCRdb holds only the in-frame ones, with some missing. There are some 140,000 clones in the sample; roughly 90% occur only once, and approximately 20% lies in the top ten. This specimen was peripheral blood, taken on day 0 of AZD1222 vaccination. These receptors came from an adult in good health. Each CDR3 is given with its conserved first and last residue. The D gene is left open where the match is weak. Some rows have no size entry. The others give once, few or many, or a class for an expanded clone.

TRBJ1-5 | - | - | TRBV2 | CASSEFMDQPQHF | TGTGCCAGCAGTGAATTTATGGATCAGCCCCAGCATTTT
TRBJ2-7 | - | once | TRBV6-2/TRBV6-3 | CASSSRVNEQYF | TGTGCCAGCAGTTCCAGAGTCAACGAGCAGTACTTC
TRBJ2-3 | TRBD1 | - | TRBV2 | CASILDRAAGTDTQYF | TGTGCCAGCATTCTCGACAGGGCGGCTGGCACAGATACGCAGTATTTT
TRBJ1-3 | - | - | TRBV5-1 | CASSFEGSNTIYF | TGCGCCAGCAGCTTCGAGGGCTCGAACACCATATATTTT
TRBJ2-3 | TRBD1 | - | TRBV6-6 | CASSWPPDGSGGTQYF | TGTGCCAGCAGTTGGCCCCCCGACGGATCAGGGGGTACGCAGTATTTT
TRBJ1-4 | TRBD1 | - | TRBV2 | CASQEMTGPYGF | TGTGCCAGCCAAGAAATGACAGGGCCCTATGGGTTT
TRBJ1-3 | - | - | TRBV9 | CASSVVPGSSGNTIYF | TGTGCCAGCAGCGTAGTGCCAGGGAGCTCTGGAAACACCATATATTTT
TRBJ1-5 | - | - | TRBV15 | CATSRGDEGDSNQPQHF | TGTGCCACCAGCAGAGGGGATGAGGGGGATAGCAATCAGCCCCAGCATTTT
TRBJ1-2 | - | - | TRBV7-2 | CASSSSTEINYGYTF | TGTGCCAGCAGCTCCTCGACAGAAATAAACTATGGCTACACCTTC
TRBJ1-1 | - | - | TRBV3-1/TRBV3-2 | CASSPGRENTEAFF | TGTGCCAGCAGTCCAGGGAGGGAGAACACTGAAGCTTTCTTT
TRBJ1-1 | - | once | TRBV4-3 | CASSQEKGYHTEAFF | TGCGCCAGCAGCCAAGAAAAAGGGTACCACACTGAAGCTTTCTTT
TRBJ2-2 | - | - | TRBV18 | CASSPDRLDTGELFF | TGTGCCAGCTCACCAGACAGGTTAGACACCGGGGAGCTGTTTTTT
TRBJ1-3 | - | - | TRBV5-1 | CASSLPSGNTIYF | TGCGCCAGCAGCTTGCCCTCTGGAAACACCATATATTTT
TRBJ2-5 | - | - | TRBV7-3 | CASSSTVQETQYF | TGTGCCAGCAGCTCGACAGTTCAAGAGACCCAGTACTTC
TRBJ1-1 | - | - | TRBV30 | CAWSVIPGNTEAFF | TGTGCCTGGAGTGTCATCCCAGGGAACACTGAAGCTTTCTTT
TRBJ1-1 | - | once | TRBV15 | CATSRDLLTLDTEAFF | TGTGCCACCAGCAGAGATCTACTGACCCTGGACACTGAAGCTTTCTTT
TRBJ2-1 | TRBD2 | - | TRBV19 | CASTSLAGDEQFF | TGTGCCAGTACTTCATTAGCGGGAGATGAGCAGTTCTTC
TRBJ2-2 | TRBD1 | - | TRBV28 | CASSGTGEVGELFF | TGTGCCAGCAGTGGGACAGGGGAAGTCGGGGAGCTGTTTTTT
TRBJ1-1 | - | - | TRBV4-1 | CASSQDRREAFF | TGCGCCAGCAGCCAAGATCGCAGGGAAGCTTTCTTT
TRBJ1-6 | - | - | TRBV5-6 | CASSFRPGQNSPLHF | TGTGCCAGCAGCTTCCGACCGGGCCAAAATTCACCCCTCCACTTT
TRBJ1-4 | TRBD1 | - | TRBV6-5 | CAGSRDRRTNEKLFF | TGTGCCGGAAGCCGGGACAGGAGAACTAATGAAAAACTGTTTTTT
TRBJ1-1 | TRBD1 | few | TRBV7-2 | CASSSPGTGLDTEAFF | TGTGCCAGCAGCTCCCCCGGGACAGGTTTAGACACTGAAGCTTTCTTT
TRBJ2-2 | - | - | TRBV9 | CASTSQGVSPGELFF | TGTGCCAGCACCTCCCAGGGTGTTTCCCCCGGGGAGCTGTTTTTT
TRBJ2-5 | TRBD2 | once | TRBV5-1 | CASSFGTSGQETQYF | TGCGCCAGCAGCTTTGGGACTAGCGGACAAGAGACCCAGTACTTC
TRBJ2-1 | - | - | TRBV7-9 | CASSLVRRVYNEQFF | TGTGCCAGCAGCTTAGTTCGGAGGGTTTACAATGAGCAGTTCTTC
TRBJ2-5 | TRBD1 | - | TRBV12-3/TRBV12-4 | CASLQGKETQYF | TGTGCCAGCTTACAGGGGAAAGAGACCCAGTACTTC
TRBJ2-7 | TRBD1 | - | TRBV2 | CASSRLGQGNRYEQYF | TGTGCCAGCAGTCGGCTGGGACAGGGGAATCGCTACGAGCAGTACTTC
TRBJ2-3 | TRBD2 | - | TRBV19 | CASSTGTSGGPQYF | TGTGCCAGTAGCACCGGGACTAGCGGGGGTCCGCAGTATTTT
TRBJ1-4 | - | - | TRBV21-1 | CASRIRDGVRGKLFF | TGTGCCAGCAGGATCCGGGACGGGGTTCGGGGAAAACTGTTTTTT
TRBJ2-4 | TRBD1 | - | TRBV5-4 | CASSSKDRNIQYF | TGTGCCAGCAGCTCCAAGGACAGGAACATTCAGTACTTC
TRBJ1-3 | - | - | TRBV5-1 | CASSSGADRGNTIYF | TGCGCCAGCAGCTCCGGGGCCGACAGGGGAAACACCATATATTTT
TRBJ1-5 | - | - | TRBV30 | CAWRGDRNQPQHF | TGTGCCTGGAGAGGCGATCGCAATCAGCCCCAGCATTTT
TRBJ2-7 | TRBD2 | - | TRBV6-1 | CASSEGLTSGISYEQYF | TGTGCCAGCAGTGAGGGCTTGACTAGCGGCATCTCCTACGAGCAGTACTTC
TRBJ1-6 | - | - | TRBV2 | CASSVDSGNSPLHF | TGTGCCAGCAGTGTGGACAGTGGTAATTCACCCCTCCACTTT
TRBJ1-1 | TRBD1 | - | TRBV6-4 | CASSTGAGNTEAFF | TGTGCCAGCAGTACAGGGGCTGGGAACACTGAAGCTTTCTTT
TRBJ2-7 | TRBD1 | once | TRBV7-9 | CASSPLGQGFHEQYF | TGTGCCAGCAGCCCGTTAGGACAGGGGTTCCACGAGCAGTACTTC
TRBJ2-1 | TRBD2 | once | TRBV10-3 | CAIWSGRAYNEQFF | TGTGCCATCTGGAGCGGGAGGGCCTACAATGAGCAGTTCTTC
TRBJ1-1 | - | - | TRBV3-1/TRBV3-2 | CATGRKNTEAFF | TGTGCCACCGGACGGAAGAACACTGAAGCTTTCTTT